These 27 T cell receptor beta chains were all obtained from the same sample, sequenced in a study of OX40 agonist ivuxolimab in advanced cancers. Repertoires were generated with immunoSEQ multiplex PCR, while TCRdb's copy carries only in-frame clones and drops some. The table includes 20,000 to 25,000 clones, 85% to 90% detected once. Specimen: CD4+ or CD8+ T cells sorted from blood, collected in a trial of the OX40 agonist ivuxolimab. These receptors came from an adult with an advanced solid tumor such as melanoma, head and neck, liver or kidney cancer.

The genes are TRBV5-6 and TRBJ1-1; D not resolved. Germline CDR1 SGHDT, CDR2 YYEEEE. Trimming took off 0 bases at V and 1 base at J, with 7 bases between the two ends. The CDR3 is 14 amino acids. The DNA of the CDR3 is TGTGCCAGCAGCTTGGGATGGGGGAACACTGAAGCTTTCTTT. Protein product: CASSLGWGNTEAFF.

This sequence joins TRBV5-8 and TRBJ2-2, with D tentatively TRBD1 or TRBD2 (5 bases each). The germline V gene encodes CDR1 SGHTS and CDR2 YDEGEE. V gave up 4 bases and J gave up 0 bases, with 7 bases separating them. This CDR3 is built from 14 residues. CDR3 region: CASSRDANTGELFF. Written as DNA, the CDR3 is TGTGCCAGCAGCCGGGACGCGAACACCGGGGAGCTGTTTTTT.

V and J are TRBV29-1 and TRBJ2-1; possible D gene TRBD1, 5 bases. In germline, CDR1 is SQVTM, CDR2 ANQGSEA. Trimming removed 7 bases at V and 6 bases at J, with 16 bases between. There are 13 residues in the CDR3. The CDR3 nucleotides read TGCAGCGGGCACCCAGGGTTAAGCAATGAGCAGTTCTTC. Its protein product is CSGHPGLSNEQFF.

The chain is built from TRBV18 and TRBJ2-7; TRBD2 matches 11 bases. CDR1 is KGHSH, CDR2 LQKENI, per germline. Trimming removed 6 bases from V and 4 bases from J; junction bases left unmatched: 17. The CDR3 length is 18 residues. The CDR3 DNA is TGTGCCAGCTCCCCTCCTCGTGGTGCGACTAGCGGGACGTACGAGCAGTACTTC. This sequence encodes CASSPPRGATSGTYEQYF.

This chain uses TRBV7-9 with TRBJ2-5; 7 nucleotides agree with TRBD2. This CDR3 is built from 16 residues. The germline V gene encodes CDR1 SEHNR and CDR2 FQNEAQ (reference sequence). The junction had 10 bases not matched to a gene; V was cut back by 5 bases and J by 1 base. Written as DNA, the CDR3 is TGTGCCAGCAGCCTGGCCGGCGGGAGAGCCCAAGAGACCCAGTACTTC. Translating gives CASSLAGGRAQETQYF.

This clone turned up a few times. The chain carries TRBV7-8 and TRBJ2-5, with D hard to call. The V gene lost 4 bases and the J gene lost 1 base, with 13 bases spanning the gap. This CDR3 is built from 15 residues. CDR1 and CDR2 (germline): SGHVS, FQNEAQ. The CDR3 reads CASSWRGVGQETQYF. In DNA, the CDR3 is TGTGCCAGCAGCTGGCGTGGGGTTGGCCAAGAGACCCAGTACTTC.

Notes on this clone: A junction boundary mismatches the germline segment, possibly from a read error. This chain links TRBV29-1 with TRBJ2-7; 9 bases align to TRBD1. The CDR3 sequence is 11 residues long. In germline, CDR1 is SQVTM, CDR2 ANQGSEA. In DNA, the CDR3 is TGCAGCGCTGAAGGTGGGACAGGGCTTTACTTC. Its translation is CSAEGGTGLYF.

The V call is TRBV4-2, the J call TRBJ2-2; D is perhaps TRBD1 (6 bases). Germline V gene lookup returns CDR1 LGHNA and CDR2 YNFKEQ. The CDR3 runs to 18 residues. V dropped 0 bases and J dropped 2 bases, with 16 bases sitting between them. The CDR3 loop is CASSQDQGQTLNTGELFF. The DNA of the CDR3 is TGTGCCAGCAGCCAAGATCAAGGACAGACACTAAACACCGGGGAGCTGTTTTTT.

This clone was recorded once. As DNA, the CDR3 is TGCGCCAGCAGTGATCCTAGCGGCAGCTACAATGAGCAGTTCTTC. Residues: CASSDPSGSYNEQFF. The genes are TRBV10-1 and TRBJ2-1, with TRBD2 identical over 7 bases. V dropped 3 bases and J dropped 3; count of bases not matched to a gene: 5. CDR1 is WNHNN, CDR2 SYGVQD, per germline (reference sequence). The CDR3 loop spans 15 amino acids.

This chain joins TRBV6-6 and TRBJ1-1; D is uncertain. This CDR3 contains 16 residues. The V end was cut by 6 bases, the J end by 1 base, with 18 bases between. Germline V CDR1 and CDR2: MNHNY, SVGAGI (reference sequence). CDR3 protein: CASRWTFELRNTEAFF. The DNA for the CDR3 is TGTGCCAGCAGGTGGACGTTCGAACTCCGGAACACTGAAGCTTTCTTT.

The chain is built from TRBV28 and TRBJ1-5; D is undetermined. Germline V CDR1 and CDR2: MDHEN, SYDVKM. CDR3 length equals 15 residues. Trimming pared 2 bases from V and 7 bases from J, leaving 15 bases between. The chain's CDR3 is CASSLASINGQPQHF. The CDR3 nucleotides are TGTGCCAGCAGTTTAGCCTCCATAAACGGGCAGCCCCAGCATTTT.

This chain connects TRBV5-1 to TRBJ2-5, with D perhaps TRBD1 (6 bases). The J call may be faulty, since TRBJ2-7 better matches the DNA end. The germline CDR1 and CDR2 sequences are SGHRS and YFSETQ. CDR3 size: 13 residues. CDR3 residues: CASKDSPDYEQYF. The CDR3 bases are TGCGCCAGCAAGGACAGTCCTGACTACGAGCAGTACTTC.

The CDR3 nucleotides are TGTGCCAGCAGCCCTTGGAGGGCCGATATTTTAGATGAGCAGTTCTTC. Its translation is CASSPWRADILDEQFF. The chain recombines TRBV7-2 with TRBJ2-1; possible D gene TRBD2, 6 bases. V was shortened by 5 bases and J by 8 bases, with 22 bases between the two germline ends. CDR3 length: 16 residues. Germline CDR1 SGHTA, CDR2 FQGNSA.

This rearrangement joins TRBV4-2 to TRBJ2-3, with 11 bases aligning to TRBD2. This CDR3 region has 16 residues. With 2 bases clipped from V and 4 bases from J, the junction kept 5 bases outside the gene matches. Germline assignment: CDR1 LGHNA and CDR2 YNFKEQ. This CDR3 reads CASSQTSGRSADTQYF. DNA of the CDR3: TGTGCCAGCAGCCAAACTAGCGGGAGATCCGCAGATACGCAGTATTTT.

The chain joins TRBV10-2 to TRBJ2-7, with D possibly TRBD1 on 5 matching bases. There are 15 residues in the CDR3. The germline V gene encodes CDR1 WSHSY and CDR2 SAAADI. The ends were cut back, 2 bases at V and 7 bases at J, with 18 bases in the middle. CDR3 amino acids: CASSEETDSLAEQYF. CDR3 nucleotides: TGCGCCAGCAGTGAGGAGACAGACTCTCTTGCGGAGCAGTACTTC.

This sequence joins TRBV28 and TRBJ2-5; TRBD2 aligns across 15 bases. The CDR3 totals 16 residues. The J segment lost 2 bases and the V segment lost 2 bases, leaving 0 bases of the junction unmatched. In germline, CDR1 is MDHEN, CDR2 SYDVKM. CDR3 residues: CASSLGTSGRQETQYF. DNA for the CDR3: TGTGCCAGCAGTTTAGGGACTAGCGGGAGGCAAGAGACCCAGTACTTC.

J is TRBJ1-2 and V is TRBV6-5, with 8 bases identical to TRBD1. Per germline, CDR1 MNHEY and CDR2 SVGAGI. CDR3 size: 14 residues. Unmatched junction bases numbered 7, after V lost 4 bases and J lost 6 bases. CDR3 in amino acids: CASSFGAGGNGYTF. Written as DNA, the CDR3 is TGTGCCAGCAGTTTCGGGGCAGGGGGCAATGGCTACACCTTC.

The J gene is TRBJ2-5, the V gene TRBV13; weak D call: TRBD2 (6 bases). CDR1 is PRHDT, CDR2 FYEKMQ, per germline (reference sequence). V lost 4 bases and J 2 bases, leaving 17 bases between the germline ends. The CDR3 loop spans 16 amino acids. Here the CDR3 reads CASSSGGVSIQETQYF. The CDR3 nucleotides read TGTGCCAGCAGCTCCGGCGGGGTTTCGATACAAGAGACCCAGTACTTC.

J is TRBJ2-3 and V is TRBV6-4, with no clear D. Trimming pared 3 bases from V and 1 base from J, leaving 11 bases between. The CDR3 length is 15 residues. Per the germline V gene, CDR1 is MRHNA and CDR2 is SNTAGT. CDR3 sequence (DNA): TGTGCCAGCAGTGAGAGGTGGGTGGGCACAGATACGCAGTATTTT. The encoded protein is CASSERWVGTDTQYF.

The gene calls are TRBV5-4 and TRBJ2-1; TRBD2 aligns across 11 bases. V shed 4 bases and J 4 bases; nucleotides not matched to a gene: 4. Germline V gene sequence: CDR1 SGHNT, CDR2 YYREEE (reference sequence). The CDR3 is 15 amino acids. CDR3 protein: CASSILAGEYNEQFF. For the CDR3, the DNA is TGTGCCAGCAGCATACTAGCGGGGGAGTACAATGAGCAGTTCTTC.

This clone was counted a single time. This chain joins TRBV6-5 and TRBJ1-4; TRBD1 matches at 8 bases. CDR1 is MNHEY and CDR2 is SVGAGI in the germline V gene. V lost 4 bases, J lost 0 bases, and 4 bases stayed unmatched. The CDR3 sequence is 16 residues long. The CDR3 DNA sequence: TGTGCCAGCAGTTGGGGACAGGAGACAACTAATGAAAAACTGTTTTTT. It yields the protein CASSWGQETTNEKLFF.

The chain uses TRBV18 and TRBJ1-2, with 8 nucleotides matching TRBD1. The CDR3 runs to 15 residues. V was clipped by 1 base and J by 7 bases; unmatched bases: 8. CDR1 is KGHSH, CDR2 LQKENI, per germline. The DNA of the CDR3 is TGTGCCAGCTCACCACGAGGCAGGGGGCCAGGTGGCTACACCTTC. Encoded protein: CASSPRGRGPGGYTF.

Here the CDR3 DNA reads TGTGCCAGATTAGCGGGGTTAGAGACCCAGTACTTC. It encodes CARLAGLETQYF. The chain combines TRBV5-3 with TRBJ2-5; 8 bases map to TRBD2. TRBV5-3 is annotated as an ORF whose role is uncertain. The V and J ends lost 7 bases and 4 bases, in that order; junction bases with no gene match: 3. CDR3 length: 12 residues.

The chain is built from TRBV6-6 and TRBJ2-5; D not certain. CDR1 is MNHNY, CDR2 SVGAGI, per germline (reference sequence). V was trimmed by 4 bases and J by 4 bases, leaving 19 bases between them. CDR3 length: 16 residues. CDR3 amino acids: CASSSALSSPIETQYF. CDR3 nucleotide sequence: TGTGCCAGCAGTTCAGCCCTATCGTCCCCCATAGAGACCCAGTACTTC.

The chain has TRBV7-9 and TRBJ2-7; D remains ambiguous. CDR1 and CDR2 (germline): SEHNR, FQNEAQ (reference sequence). V shed 7 bases and J shed 2 bases, with 9 bases lying between them. This CDR3 contains 12 residues. The CDR3: CASTTGAYEQYF. For the CDR3, the DNA is TGTGCCAGCACCACTGGGGCCTACGAGCAGTACTTC.

J is TRBJ1-1 and V is TRBV15; a weak D match, TRBD1 (6 bases). From germline, CDR1 is LNHNV and CDR2 YYDKDF (reference sequence). The V gene lost 6 bases and the J gene lost 4 bases, with 15 bases spanning the gap. CDR3 length equals 14 residues. CDR3 DNA sequence: TGTGCCACCAGTAACACACAGGGTACCACTGAAGCTTTCTTT. Translating gives CATSNTQGTTEAFF.

The chain uses TRBV29-1 and TRBJ2-5, with TRBD2 identical over 7 bases. The CDR3 has 14 residues. V was pared by 7 bases and J by 1 base, with 9 bases of the junction left unmatched. The V gene's germline CDR1 is SQVTM and CDR2 ANQGSEA. CDR3 loop: CSADDRGGQETQYF. The CDR3 nucleotides are TGCAGCGCAGACGATCGCGGGGGCCAAGAGACCCAGTACTTC.